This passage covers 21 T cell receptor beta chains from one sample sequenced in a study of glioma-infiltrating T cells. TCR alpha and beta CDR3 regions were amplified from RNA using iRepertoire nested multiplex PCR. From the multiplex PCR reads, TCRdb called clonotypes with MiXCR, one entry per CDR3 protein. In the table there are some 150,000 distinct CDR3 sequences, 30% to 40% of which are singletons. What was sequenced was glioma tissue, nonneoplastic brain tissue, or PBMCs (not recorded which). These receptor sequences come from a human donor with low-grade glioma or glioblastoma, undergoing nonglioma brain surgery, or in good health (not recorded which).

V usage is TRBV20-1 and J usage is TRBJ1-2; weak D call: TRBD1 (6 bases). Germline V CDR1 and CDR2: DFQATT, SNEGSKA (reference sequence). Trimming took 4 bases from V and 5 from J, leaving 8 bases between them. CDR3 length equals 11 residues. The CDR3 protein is CSANGQYGYTF. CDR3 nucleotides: TGCAGTGCTAACGGACAGTATGGCTACACCTTC.

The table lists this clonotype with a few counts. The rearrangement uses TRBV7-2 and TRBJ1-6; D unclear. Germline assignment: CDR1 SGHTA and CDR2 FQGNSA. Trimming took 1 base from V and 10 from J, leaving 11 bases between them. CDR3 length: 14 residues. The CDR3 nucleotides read TGTGCCAGCAGCTTAGAAAGGTTTAGGTCACCCCTCCACTTT. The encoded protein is CASSLERFRSPLHF.

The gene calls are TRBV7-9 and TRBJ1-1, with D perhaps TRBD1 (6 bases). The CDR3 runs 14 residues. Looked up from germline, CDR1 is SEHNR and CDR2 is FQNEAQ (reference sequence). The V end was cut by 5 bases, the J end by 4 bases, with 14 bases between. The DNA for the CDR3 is TGTGCCAGCAGCACGATAGGGGGGGGCACTGAAGCTTTCTTT. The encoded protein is CASSTIGGGTEAFF.

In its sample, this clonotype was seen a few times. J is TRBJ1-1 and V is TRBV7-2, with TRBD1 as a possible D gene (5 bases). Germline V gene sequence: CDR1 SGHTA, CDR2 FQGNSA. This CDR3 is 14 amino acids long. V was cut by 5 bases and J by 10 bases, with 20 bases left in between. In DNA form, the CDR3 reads TGTGCCAGCAGCGTACCGGGACGGATTGATCGAGCTTTCTTT. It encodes CASSVPGRIDRAFF. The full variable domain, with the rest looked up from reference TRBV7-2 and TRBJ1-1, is GAGVSQSPSNKVTEKGKDVELRCDPISGHTALYWYRQSLGQGLEFLIYFQGNSAPDKSGLPSDRFSAERTGGSVSTLTIQRTQQEDSAVYLCASSVPGRIDRAFFGQGTRLTVV.

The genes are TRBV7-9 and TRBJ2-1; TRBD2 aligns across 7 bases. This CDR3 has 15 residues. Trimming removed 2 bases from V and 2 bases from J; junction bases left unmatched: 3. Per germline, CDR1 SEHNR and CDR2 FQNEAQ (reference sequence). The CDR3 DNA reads TGTGCCAGCAGCTTACGCGGGAGCACCTACAATGAGCAGTTCTTC. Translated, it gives CASSLRGSTYNEQFF.

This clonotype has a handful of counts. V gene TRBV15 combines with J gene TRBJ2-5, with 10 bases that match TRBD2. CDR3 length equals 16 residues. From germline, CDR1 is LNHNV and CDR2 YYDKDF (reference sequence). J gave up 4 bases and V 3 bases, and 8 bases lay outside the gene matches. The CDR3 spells CATSSTGLAALETQYF. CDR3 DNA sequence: TGTGCCACCAGCAGTACAGGACTAGCGGCCTTAGAGACCCAGTACTTC.

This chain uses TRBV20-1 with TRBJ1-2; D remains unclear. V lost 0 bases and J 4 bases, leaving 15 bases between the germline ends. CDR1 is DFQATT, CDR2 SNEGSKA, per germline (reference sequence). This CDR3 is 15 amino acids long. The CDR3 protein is CSARDQGALGYGYTF. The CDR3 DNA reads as TGCAGTGCTAGAGATCAAGGAGCTTTGGGCTATGGCTACACCTTC.

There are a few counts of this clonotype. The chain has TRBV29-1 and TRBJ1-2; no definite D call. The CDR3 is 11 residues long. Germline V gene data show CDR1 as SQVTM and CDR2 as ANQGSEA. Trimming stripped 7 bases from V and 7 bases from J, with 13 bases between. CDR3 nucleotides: TGCAGCGGCCTGTATCTAGGTGGCTACACCTTC. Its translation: CSGLYLGGYTF.

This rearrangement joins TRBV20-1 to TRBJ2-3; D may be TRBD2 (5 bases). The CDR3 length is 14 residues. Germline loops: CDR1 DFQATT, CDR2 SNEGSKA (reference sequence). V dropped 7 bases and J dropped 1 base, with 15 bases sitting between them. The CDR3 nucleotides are TGCAGTGTGATCACCCGGCGGGGCACAGATACGCAGTATTTT. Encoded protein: CSVITRRGTDTQYF.

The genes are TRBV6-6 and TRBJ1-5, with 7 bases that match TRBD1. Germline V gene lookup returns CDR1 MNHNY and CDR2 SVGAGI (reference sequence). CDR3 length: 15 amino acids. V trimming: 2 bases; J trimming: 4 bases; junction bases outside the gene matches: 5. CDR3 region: CASSYDRVKNQPQHF. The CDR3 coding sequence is TGTGCCAGCAGTTACGACAGGGTCAAAAATCAGCCCCAGCATTTT.

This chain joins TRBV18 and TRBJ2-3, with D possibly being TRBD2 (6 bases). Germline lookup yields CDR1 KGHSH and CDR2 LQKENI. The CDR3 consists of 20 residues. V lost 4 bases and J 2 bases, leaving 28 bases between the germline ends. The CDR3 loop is CASSLQVGRRGLADTDTQYF. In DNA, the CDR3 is TGTGCCAGCTCACTACAAGTGGGGAGGAGGGGACTCGCGGACACAGATACGCAGTATTTT.

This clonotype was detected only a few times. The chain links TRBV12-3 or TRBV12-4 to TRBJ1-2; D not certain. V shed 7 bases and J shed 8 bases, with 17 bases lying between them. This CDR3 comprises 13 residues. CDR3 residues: CASNREGSDGYTF. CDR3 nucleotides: TGTGCCAGCAACCGAGAGGGATCTGACGGCTACACCTTC.

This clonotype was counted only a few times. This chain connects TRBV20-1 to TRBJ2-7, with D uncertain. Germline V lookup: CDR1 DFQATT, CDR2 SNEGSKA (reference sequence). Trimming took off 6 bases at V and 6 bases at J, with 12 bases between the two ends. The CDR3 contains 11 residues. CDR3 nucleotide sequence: TGCAGTGCCTCGGCGGTGGGCGAGCAGTACTTC. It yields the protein CSASAVGEQYF.

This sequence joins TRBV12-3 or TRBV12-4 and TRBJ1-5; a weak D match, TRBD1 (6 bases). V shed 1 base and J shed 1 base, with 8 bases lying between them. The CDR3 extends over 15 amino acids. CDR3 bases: TGTGCCAGCAGTTTAGTAGGGGGGAGCAATCAGCCCCAGCATTTT. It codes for CASSLVGGSNQPQHF.

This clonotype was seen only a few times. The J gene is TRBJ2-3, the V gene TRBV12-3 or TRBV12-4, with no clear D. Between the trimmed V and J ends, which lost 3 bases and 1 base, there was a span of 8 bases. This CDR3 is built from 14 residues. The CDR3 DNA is TGTGCCAGCAGTTTGGGCGGCGGCACAGATACGCAGTATTTT. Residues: CASSLGGGTDTQYF.

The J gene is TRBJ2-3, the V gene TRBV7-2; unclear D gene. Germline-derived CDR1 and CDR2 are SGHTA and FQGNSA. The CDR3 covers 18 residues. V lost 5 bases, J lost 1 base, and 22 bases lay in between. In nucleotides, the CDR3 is TGTGCCAGCAGCATCGATTGGATGGTACTGGCTGGCACAGATACGCAGTATTTT. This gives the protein CASSIDWMVLAGTDTQYF. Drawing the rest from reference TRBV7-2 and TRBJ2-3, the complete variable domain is GAGVSQSPSNKVTEKGKDVELRCDPISGHTALYWYRQSLGQGLEFLIYFQGNSAPDKSGLPSDRFSAERTGGSVSTLTIQRTQQEDSAVYLCASSIDWMVLAGTDTQYFGPGTRLTVL.

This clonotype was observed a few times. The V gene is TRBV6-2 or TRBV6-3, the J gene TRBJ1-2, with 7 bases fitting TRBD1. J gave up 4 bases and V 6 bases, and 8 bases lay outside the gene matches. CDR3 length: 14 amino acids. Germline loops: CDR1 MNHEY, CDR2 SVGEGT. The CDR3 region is CASSRTGTAYGYTF. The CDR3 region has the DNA TGTGCCAGCAGCAGAACTGGGACAGCCTATGGCTACACCTTC.

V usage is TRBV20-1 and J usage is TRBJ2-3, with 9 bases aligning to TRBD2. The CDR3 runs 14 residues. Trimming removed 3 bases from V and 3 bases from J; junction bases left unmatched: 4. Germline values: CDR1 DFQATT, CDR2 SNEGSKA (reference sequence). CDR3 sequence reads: CSASASGKTDTQYF. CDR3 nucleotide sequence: TGCAGTGCTAGTGCTAGCGGGAAGACAGATACGCAGTATTTT.

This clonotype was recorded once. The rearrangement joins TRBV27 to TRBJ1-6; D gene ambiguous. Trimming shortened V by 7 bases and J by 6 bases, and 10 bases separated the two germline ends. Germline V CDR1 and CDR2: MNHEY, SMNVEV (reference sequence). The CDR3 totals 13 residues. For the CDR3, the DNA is TGTGCCAGCAAGTCGTCCGCTAATTCACCCCTCCACTTT. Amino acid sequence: CASKSSANSPLHF.

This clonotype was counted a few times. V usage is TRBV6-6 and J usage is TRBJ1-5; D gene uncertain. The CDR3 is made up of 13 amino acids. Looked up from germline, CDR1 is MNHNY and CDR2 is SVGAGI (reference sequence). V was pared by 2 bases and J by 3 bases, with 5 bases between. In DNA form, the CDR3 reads TGTGCCAGCAGTTACAAACTCAATCAGCCCCAGCATTTT. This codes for CASSYKLNQPQHF.

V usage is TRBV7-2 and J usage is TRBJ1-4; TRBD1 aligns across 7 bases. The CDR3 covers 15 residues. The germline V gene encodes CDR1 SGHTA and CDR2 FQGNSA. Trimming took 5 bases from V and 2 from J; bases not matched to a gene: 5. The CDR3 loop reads CASSRQGLTNEKLFF. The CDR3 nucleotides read TGTGCCAGCAGCAGACAGGGACTGACTAATGAAAAACTGTTTTTT. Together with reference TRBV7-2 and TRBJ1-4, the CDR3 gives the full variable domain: GAGVSQSPSNKVTEKGKDVELRCDPISGHTALYWYRQSLGQGLEFLIYFQGNSAPDKSGLPSDRFSAERTGGSVSTLTIQRTQQEDSAVYLCASSRQGLTNEKLFFGSGTQLSVL.